The entry that follows covers one T cell receptor (beta chain) sequence. What it binds is unknown. This sample was taken from a study of OX40 agonist ivuxolimab in advanced cancers. Overall study: Age averaged around 58 years (range about 20 to 80), and roughly 80% were male.

Study outcomes and limitations: Some nonresponders likewise displayed low normalized T-cell clonal expansion.

Sequencing was performed with immunoSEQ multiplex PCR; in TCRdb, only in-frame clones are kept and a portion is missing. The sample yields roughly 56,000 clones, 70% to 90% seen once. This receptor was obtained from an adult with an advanced solid tumor such as melanoma, head and neck, liver or kidney cancer. Source: CD4+ or CD8+ T cells sorted from blood, taken in a trial of the OX40 agonist ivuxolimab.

The CDR3 nucleotides read TGTGCCTGGAGTAAAGCGAACTGGCAAGGAAGCATTCAGTACTTC. Its translation is CAWSKANWQGSIQYF. The chain recombines TRBV30 with TRBJ2-4, with D uncertain. CDR1 and CDR2 (germline): GTSNPN, SVGIG (reference sequence). The ends were cut back, 2 bases at V and 9 bases at J, with 20 bases in the middle. CDR3 length: 15 residues.